This T cell receptor (beta chain) derives from a study of human T cells and chemical hapten exposure. Many counts were recorded for this clonotype. Its antigen is as yet unknown. Study-level results: With DPC sensitization, TCRs exceeding 1 in 1000 frequency showed no change.

TCRdb used MiXCR to reprocess the RACE reads, holding one entry per CDR3 protein. The repertoire includes tens of thousands of distinct CDR3 sequences, approximately 9.7% of them detected once, and about 3.1% sits in the top ten. The CDR3 has 11 amino acids. V shed 6 bases and J shed 5 bases, with 7 bases lying between them. Germline V gene data show CDR1 as SNHLY and CDR2 as FYNNEI. Time point indicated: healthy volunteer bleed at 2 weeks. Total RNA extraction was carried out from unfractionated whole blood. Sequenced material: whole blood. The chain links TRBV2 to TRBJ1-1; D is unresolved. The receptor was isolated from a female donor in good health. Some clones in this sample may be carry-over from other donors' samples. CDR3 nucleotide sequence: TGTGCCAGCAGGGGAGTGACTGAAGCTTTCTTT. As protein: CASRGVTEAFF.